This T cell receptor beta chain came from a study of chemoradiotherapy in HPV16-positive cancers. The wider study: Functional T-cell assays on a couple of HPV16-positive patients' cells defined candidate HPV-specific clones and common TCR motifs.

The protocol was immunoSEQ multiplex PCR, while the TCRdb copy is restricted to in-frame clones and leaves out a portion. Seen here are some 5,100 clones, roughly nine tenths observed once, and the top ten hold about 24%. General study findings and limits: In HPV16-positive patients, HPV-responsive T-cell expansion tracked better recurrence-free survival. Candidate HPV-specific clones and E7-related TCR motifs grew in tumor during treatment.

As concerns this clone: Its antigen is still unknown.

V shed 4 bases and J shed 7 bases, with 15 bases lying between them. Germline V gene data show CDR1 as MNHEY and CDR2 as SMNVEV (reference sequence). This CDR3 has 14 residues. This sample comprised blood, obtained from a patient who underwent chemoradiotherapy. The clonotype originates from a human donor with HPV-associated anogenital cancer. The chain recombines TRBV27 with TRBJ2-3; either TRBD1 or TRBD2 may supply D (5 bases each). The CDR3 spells CASSSPGPPNTQYF. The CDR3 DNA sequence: TGTGCCAGCAGTTCACCGGGACCTCCAAATACGCAGTATTTT.